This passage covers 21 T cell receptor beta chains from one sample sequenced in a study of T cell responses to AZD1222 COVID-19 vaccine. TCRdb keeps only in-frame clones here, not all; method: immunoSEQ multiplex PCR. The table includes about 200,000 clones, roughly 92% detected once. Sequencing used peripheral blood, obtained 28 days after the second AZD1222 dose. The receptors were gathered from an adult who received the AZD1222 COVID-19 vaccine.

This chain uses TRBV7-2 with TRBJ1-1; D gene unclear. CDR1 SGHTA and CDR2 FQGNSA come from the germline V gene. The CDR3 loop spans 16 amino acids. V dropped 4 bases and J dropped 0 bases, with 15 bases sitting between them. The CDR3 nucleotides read TGTGCCAGCAGCTCTACACGGATATACATGAACACTGAAGCTTTCTTT. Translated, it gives CASSSTRIYMNTEAFF. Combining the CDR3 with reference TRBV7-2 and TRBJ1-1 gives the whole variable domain GAGVSQSPSNKVTEKGKDVELRCDPISGHTALYWYRQSLGQGLEFLIYFQGNSAPDKSGLPSDRFSAERTGGSVSTLTIQRTQQEDSAVYLCASSSTRIYMNTEAFFGQGTRLTVV.

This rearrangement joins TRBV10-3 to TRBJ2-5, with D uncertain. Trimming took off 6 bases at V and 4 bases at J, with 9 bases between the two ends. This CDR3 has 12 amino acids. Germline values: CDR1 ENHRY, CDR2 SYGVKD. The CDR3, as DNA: TGTGCCATCAGCGGTTTAGGAGAGACCCAGTACTTC. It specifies CAISGLGETQYF.

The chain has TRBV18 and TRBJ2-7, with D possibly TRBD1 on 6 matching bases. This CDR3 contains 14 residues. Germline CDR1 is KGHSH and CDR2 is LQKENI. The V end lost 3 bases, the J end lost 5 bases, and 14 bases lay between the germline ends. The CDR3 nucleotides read TGTGCCAGCTCACCCGCGTCTCGACAGGACGAGCAGTACTTC. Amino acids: CASSPASRQDEQYF.

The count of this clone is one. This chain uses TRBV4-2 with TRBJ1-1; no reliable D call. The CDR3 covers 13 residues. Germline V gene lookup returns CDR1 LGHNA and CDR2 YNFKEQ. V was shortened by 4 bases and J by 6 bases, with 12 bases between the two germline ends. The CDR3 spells CASSPDPGAEAFF. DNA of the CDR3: TGTGCCAGCAGCCCAGACCCGGGAGCTGAAGCTTTCTTT.

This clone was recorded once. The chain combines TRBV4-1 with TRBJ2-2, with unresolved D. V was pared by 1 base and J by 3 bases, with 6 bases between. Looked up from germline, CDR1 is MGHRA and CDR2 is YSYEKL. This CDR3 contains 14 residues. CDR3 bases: TGCGCCAGCAGCCAAGCCCGGCACACCGGGGAGCTGTTTTTT. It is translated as CASSQARHTGELFF.

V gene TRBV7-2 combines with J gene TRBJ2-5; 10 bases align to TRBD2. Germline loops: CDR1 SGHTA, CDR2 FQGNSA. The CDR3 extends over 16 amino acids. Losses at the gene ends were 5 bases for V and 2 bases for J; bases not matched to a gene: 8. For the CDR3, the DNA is TGTGCCAGCAGCCCAAACACAGCGGGGGGGCAAGAGACCCAGTACTTC. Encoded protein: CASSPNTAGGQETQYF.

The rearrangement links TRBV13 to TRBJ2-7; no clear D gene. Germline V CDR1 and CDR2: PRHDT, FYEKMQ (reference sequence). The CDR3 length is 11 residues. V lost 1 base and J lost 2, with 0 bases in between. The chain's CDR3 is CASSLAYEQYF. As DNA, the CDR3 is TGTGCCAGCAGCTTAGCCTACGAGCAGTACTTC.

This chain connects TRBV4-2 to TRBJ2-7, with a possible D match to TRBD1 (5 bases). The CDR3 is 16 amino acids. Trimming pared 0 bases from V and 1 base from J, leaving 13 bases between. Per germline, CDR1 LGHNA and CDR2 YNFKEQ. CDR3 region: CASSQEFTGWSYEQYF. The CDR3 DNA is TGTGCCAGCAGCCAAGAGTTCACAGGATGGTCCTACGAGCAGTACTTC.

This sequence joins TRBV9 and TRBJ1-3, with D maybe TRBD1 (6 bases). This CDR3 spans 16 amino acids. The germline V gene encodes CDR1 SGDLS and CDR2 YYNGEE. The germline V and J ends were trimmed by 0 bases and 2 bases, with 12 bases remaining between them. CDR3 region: CASSVVAQGPGNTIYF. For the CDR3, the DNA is TGTGCCAGCAGCGTAGTTGCCCAGGGGCCTGGAAACACCATATATTTT. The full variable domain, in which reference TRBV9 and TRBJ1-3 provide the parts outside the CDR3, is DSGVTQTPKHLITATGQRVTLRCSPRSGDLSVYWYQQSLDQGLQFLIQYYNGEERAKGNILERFSAQQFPDLHSELNLSSLELGDSALYFCASSVVAQGPGNTIYFGEGSWLTVV.

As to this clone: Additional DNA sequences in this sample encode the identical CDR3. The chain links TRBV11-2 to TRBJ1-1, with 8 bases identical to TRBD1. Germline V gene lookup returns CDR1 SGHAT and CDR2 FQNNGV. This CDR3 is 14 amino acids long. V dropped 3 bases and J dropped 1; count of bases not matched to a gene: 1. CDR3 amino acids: CASSFGQGNTEAFF. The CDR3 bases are TGTGCCAGCAGCTTCGGACAGGGGAACACTGAAGCTTTCTTT.

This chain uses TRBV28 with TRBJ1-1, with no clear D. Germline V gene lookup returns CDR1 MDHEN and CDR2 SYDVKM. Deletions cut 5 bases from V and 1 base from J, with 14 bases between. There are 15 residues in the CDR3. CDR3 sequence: CASSQLVGWNTEAFF. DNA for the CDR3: TGTGCCAGCAGTCAGTTGGTGGGGTGGAACACTGAAGCTTTCTTT.

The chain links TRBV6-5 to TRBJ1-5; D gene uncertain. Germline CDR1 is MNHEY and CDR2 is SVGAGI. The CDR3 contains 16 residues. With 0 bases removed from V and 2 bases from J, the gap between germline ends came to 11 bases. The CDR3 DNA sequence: TGTGCCAGCAGTTACTCCTCAGGAGGAGGCAATCAGCCCCAGCATTTT. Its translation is CASSYSSGGGNQPQHF.

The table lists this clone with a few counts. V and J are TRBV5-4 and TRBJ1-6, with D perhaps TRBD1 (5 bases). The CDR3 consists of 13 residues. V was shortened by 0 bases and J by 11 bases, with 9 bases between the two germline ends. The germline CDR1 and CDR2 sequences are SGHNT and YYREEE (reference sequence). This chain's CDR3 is CASSLVGDPPLHF. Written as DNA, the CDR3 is TGTGCCAGCAGCTTGGTTGGGGACCCACCCCTCCACTTT.

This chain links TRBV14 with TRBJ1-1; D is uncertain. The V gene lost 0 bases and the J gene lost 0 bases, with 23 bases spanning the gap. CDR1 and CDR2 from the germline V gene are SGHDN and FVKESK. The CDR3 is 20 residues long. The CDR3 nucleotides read TGTGCCAGCAGCCAAGATCTTTACCGAGAAATACCCCCGTTGAACACTGAAGCTTTCTTT. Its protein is CASSQDLYREIPPLNTEAFF.

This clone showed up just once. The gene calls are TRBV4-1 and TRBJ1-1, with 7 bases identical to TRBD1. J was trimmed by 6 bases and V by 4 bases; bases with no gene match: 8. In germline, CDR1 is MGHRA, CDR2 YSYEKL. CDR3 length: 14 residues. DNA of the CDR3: TGCGCCAGCAGCCTCAGACAGGGCACTCCTGAAGCTTTCTTT. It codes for CASSLRQGTPEAFF.

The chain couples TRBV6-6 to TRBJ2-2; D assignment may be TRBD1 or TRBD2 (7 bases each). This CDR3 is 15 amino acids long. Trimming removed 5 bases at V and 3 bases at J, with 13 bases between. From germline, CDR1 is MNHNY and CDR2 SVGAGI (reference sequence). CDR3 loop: CASSPGGTDTGELFF. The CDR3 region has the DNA TGTGCCAGCAGTCCCGGGGGGACAGACACCGGGGAGCTGTTTTTT.

The CDR3 nucleotides read TGTGCCAGCAGCCAACCTGCCTATAACCAAGAGACCCAGTACTTC. Translating it yields CASSQPAYNQETQYF. J is TRBJ2-5 and V is TRBV3-1 (or the pseudogene TRBV3-2); no reliable D call. CDR1 LGHDT and CDR2 YNNKEL come from the germline V gene (reference sequence). CDR3 length: 15 amino acids. The ends were cut back, 2 bases at V and 0 bases at J, with 10 bases in the middle.

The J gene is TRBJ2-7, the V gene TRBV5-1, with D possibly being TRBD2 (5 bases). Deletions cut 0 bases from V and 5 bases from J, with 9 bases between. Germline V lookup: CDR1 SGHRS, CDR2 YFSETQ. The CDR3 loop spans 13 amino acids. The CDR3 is CASSLGRRDEQYF. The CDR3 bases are TGCGCCAGCAGCTTGGGGAGGAGAGACGAGCAGTACTTC.

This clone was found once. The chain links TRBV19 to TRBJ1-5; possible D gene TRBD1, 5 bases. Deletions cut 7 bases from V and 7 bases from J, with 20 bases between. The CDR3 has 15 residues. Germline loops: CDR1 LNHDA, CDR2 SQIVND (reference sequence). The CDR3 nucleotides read TGTGCCAGTAAGGGACCCACCTTTGAGGGCCAGCCCCAGCATTTT. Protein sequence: CASKGPTFEGQPQHF.

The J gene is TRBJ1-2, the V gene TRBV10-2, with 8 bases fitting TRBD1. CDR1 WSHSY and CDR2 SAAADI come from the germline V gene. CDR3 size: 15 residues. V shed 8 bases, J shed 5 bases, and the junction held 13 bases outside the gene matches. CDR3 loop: CASDGTGPSGYGYTF. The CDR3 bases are TGCGCCAGCGATGGGACAGGCCCTTCGGGGTATGGCTACACCTTC.

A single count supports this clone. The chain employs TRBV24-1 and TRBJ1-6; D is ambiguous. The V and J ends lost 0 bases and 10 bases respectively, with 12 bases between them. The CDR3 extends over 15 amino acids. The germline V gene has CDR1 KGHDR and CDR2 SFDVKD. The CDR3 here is CATSDLRGEGSPLHF. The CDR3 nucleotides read TGTGCCACCAGTGATTTGCGGGGAGAAGGATCACCCCTCCACTTT.